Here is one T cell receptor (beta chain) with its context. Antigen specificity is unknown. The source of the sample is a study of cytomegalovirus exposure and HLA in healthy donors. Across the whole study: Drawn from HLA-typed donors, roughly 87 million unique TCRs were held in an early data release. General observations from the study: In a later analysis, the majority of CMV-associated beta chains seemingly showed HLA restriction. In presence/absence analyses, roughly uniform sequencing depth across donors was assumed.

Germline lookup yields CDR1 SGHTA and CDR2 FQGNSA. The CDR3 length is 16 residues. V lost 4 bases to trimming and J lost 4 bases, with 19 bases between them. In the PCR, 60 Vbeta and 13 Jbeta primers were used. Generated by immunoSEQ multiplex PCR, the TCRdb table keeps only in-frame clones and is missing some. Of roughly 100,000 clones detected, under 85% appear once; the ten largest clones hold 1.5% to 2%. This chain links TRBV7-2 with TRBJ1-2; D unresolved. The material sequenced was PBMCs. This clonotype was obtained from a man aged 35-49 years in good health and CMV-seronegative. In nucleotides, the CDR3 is TGTGCCAGCAGCTACTCCTCCGTGAGGAGTACCTATGGCTACACCTTC. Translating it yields CASSYSSVRSTYGYTF.